The clone carrying this T cell receptor (beta chain) was seen a few times. Its antigen is not known. Trimming pared 1 base from V and 6 bases from J, leaving 9 bases between. CDR3 length equals 13 residues. The germline V gene has CDR1 KGHDR and CDR2 SFDVKD. It was template switching that added a universal primer site, and there were unique molecular identifiers on the cDNA. TCRdb re-called the 5' RACE reads through MiXCR, storing one row per CDR3 protein. The sample yields some 240,000 distinct CDR3 sequences, roughly 8% seen once. This entry comes from a study of identical twins. Study results and caveats: Its conclusions, products of cross-sectional statistical analysis, did not come from following the same donors. With abundant cord blood beta clonotypes, insertions were fewer; memory repertoires showed no such pattern.

These same data were also listed under a study on yellow fever vaccine responses in identical twins.

The sequenced material came from CD8+ T cells sorted from blood. The TCR sequence derives from a woman aged 18-35 years in good health. The chain is built from TRBV24-1 and TRBJ2-7; no firm D call. The CDR3 nucleotides are TGTGCCACCAGTGATTTACGGTGGGGCGAGCAGTACTTC. As protein: CATSDLRWGEQYF.